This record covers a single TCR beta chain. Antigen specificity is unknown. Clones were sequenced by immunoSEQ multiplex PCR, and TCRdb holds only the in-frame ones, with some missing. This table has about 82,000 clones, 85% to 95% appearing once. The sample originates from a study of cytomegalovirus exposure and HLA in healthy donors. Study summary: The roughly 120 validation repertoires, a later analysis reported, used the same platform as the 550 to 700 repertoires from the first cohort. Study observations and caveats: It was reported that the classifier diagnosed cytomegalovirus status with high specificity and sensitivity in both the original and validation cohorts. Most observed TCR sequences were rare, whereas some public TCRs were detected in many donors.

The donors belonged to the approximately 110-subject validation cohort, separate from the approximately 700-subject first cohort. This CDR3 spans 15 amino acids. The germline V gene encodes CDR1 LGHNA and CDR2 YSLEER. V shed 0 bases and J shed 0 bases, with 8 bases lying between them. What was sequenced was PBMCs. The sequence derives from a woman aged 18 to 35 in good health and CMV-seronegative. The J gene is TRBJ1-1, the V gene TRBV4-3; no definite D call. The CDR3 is CASSQEEGLNTEAFF. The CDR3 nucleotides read TGCGCCAGCAGCCAAGAGGAGGGATTGAACACTGAAGCTTTCTTT.